This TCR beta chain was retrieved from a study of blood T cell repertoires in COVID-19. Overall study: Samples came from the United States, Italy and Spain, spanning acute and convalescent COVID-19. Sources were T cells, B-cell-depleted T cells, or PBMCs; the material itself was cDNA or gDNA.

Original data processing: Quantification of nucleated cells was approximated via reference gene primer amplification. The data were produced by immunoSEQ multiplex PCR, yet TCRdb's version contains in-frame clones alone and is incomplete. V and J calls and clone size are given by that table; D and trimming were obtained from the DNA. The sample shows 150,000 to 200,000 clones, 65% to 90% of them seen only once. The J segment lost 4 bases and the V segment lost 4 bases, leaving 11 bases of the junction unmatched. The CDR3 covers 16 residues. Germline CDR1 and CDR2: MGHRA and YSYEKL. V and J are TRBV4-1 and TRBJ2-7; 9 bases map to TRBD2. Sequenced material: peripheral blood. The origin of this receptor is a man between 60 and 75 years old with acute or convalescent COVID-19. The CDR3 spells CASSRATAREGYEQYF. The CDR3 DNA is TGCGCCAGCAGCCGGGCAACCGCGCGGGAGGGGTACGAGCAGTACTTC.